Presented here are 16 T cell receptor beta chains from one specimen sequenced in a study of CD8 T cells in ankylosing spondylitis. TCRdb re-called the 5' RACE reads with MiXCR, one entry per CDR3 protein. The sample contains 200,000 to 300,000 distinct CDR3 sequences, over 8.5% of which appear only once. Sequencing was performed on blood, either unsorted or a sorted T cell fraction (not recorded which). These receptors all stem from a male donor with ankylosing spondylitis or in good health (not recorded which).

This clonotype was counted once. J is TRBJ2-3 and V is TRBV3-1; 11 bases agree with TRBD1. Trimming at V came to 4 bases and at J to 6 bases, leaving 0 bases not matched to a gene. Germline CDR1 is LGHDT and CDR2 is YNNKEL (reference sequence). This CDR3 is built from 13 residues. CDR3 DNA: TGTGCCAGCAGCCGGGACAGGGGGGATACGCAGTATTTT. Translating it yields CASSRDRGDTQYF.

This clonotype has ten or more counts. The chain employs TRBV5-1 and TRBJ2-1; D is undetermined. Germline-derived CDR1 and CDR2 are SGHRS and YFSETQ. The CDR3 has 14 residues. V gave up 4 bases and J gave up 0 bases, with 8 bases separating them. CDR3 DNA sequence: TGCGCCAGCAGCATCCCGAGCTCCTACAATGAGCAGTTCTTC. As protein: CASSIPSSYNEQFF.

This clonotype appeared a few times. The chain's CDR3 is CSVEVHGPKTGEAFF. The CDR3 DNA reads TGCAGCGTTGAAGTCCACGGACCAAAGACGGGGGAAGCTTTCTTT. The chain combines TRBV29-1 with TRBJ1-1; D gene ambiguous. The CDR3 extends over 15 amino acids. The germline V gene encodes CDR1 SQVTM and CDR2 ANQGSEA. The germline V and J ends were trimmed by 1 base and 8 bases, with 20 bases remaining between them.

This clonotype showed up many times. This chain links TRBV6-4 with TRBJ2-1; D uncertain. Germline-derived CDR1 and CDR2 are MRHNA and SNTAGT. Trimming left V 2 bases short and J 0 bases short, with 2 bases between. This CDR3 is 13 amino acids long. CDR3 in DNA: TGTGCCAGCAGTGACAGCTCCTACAATGAGCAGTTCTTC. This codes for CASSDSSYNEQFF.

The rearrangement uses TRBV2 and TRBJ1-2; D is possibly TRBD1 (5 bases). CDR1 is SNHLY and CDR2 is FYNNEI in the germline V gene. The ends were cut back, 0 bases at V and 8 bases at J, with 16 bases in the middle. The CDR3 totals 15 residues. CDR3 sequence reads: CASSEALGHSFGYTF. CDR3 DNA: TGTGCCAGCAGTGAAGCGCTGGGGCATTCCTTCGGCTACACCTTC.

There are a few counts of this clonotype. The J gene is TRBJ2-2, the V gene TRBV7-6; D not certain. Between the trimmed V and J ends, which lost 1 base and 6 bases, there was a span of 6 bases. This CDR3 region has 13 residues. The germline V gene has CDR1 SGHVS and CDR2 FNYEAQ. CDR3 region: CASSLETAGELFF. DNA for the CDR3: TGTGCCAGCAGCTTAGAGACGGCCGGGGAGCTGTTTTTT.

This clonotype was found many times. V is TRBV5-1 and J is TRBJ1-1, with no clear D. Germline V gives CDR1 SGHRS, CDR2 YFSETQ. With 4 bases removed from V and 4 bases from J, the gap between germline ends came to 11 bases. This CDR3 has 13 amino acids. The CDR3 is CASSRHRATEAFF. Here the CDR3 DNA reads TGCGCCAGCAGCCGACACAGAGCCACTGAAGCTTTCTTT.

The V gene is TRBV29-1, the J gene TRBJ1-2; possibly TRBD1 for D (5 bases). The CDR3 contains 12 residues. V was clipped by 7 bases and J by 8 bases, with 17 bases between them. Germline CDR1 reads SQVTM; CDR2 reads ANQGSEA. CDR3 loop: CSAVAAGKGYTF. CDR3 nucleotide sequence: TGCAGCGCCGTGGCGGCAGGGAAAGGCTACACCTTC.

V and J are TRBV19 and TRBJ1-5, with no clear D. Germline CDR1 LNHDA, CDR2 SQIVND (reference sequence). This CDR3 comprises 16 residues. Trimming removed 7 bases from V and 3 bases from J, with 19 bases in between. CDR3 sequence: CASKASVGSPNQPQHF. The CDR3, as DNA: TGTGCCAGTAAAGCTTCCGTGGGCAGTCCCAATCAGCCCCAGCATTTT.

This clonotype was recorded at least ten times. A much larger clone differs from this one at a single base, so this may be a read error. This chain connects TRBV2 to TRBJ2-1; the D is unclear. The germline gives CDR1 SNHLY, CDR2 FYNNEI. Trimming cost V 6 bases and J 2 bases, with 2 bases left between them. The CDR3 consists of 11 residues. The CDR3, as DNA: TGTGCCAGCAGGGCCTACAATGAGCAGTTCTTC. Translating gives CASRAYNEQFF.

The genes are TRBV4-1 and TRBJ2-6; 10 bases line up with TRBD1. Germline CDR1 is MGHRA and CDR2 is YSYEKL. The CDR3 loop spans 19 amino acids. V lost 1 base to trimming and J lost 3 bases; unmatched junction nucleotides: 9. The DNA for the CDR3 is TGCGCCAGCAGCCAAGTATTGGGACAGGGGAGGGTTGGGGCCAACGTCCTGACTTTC. This encodes CASSQVLGQGRVGANVLTF.

The chain combines TRBV27 with TRBJ2-1, with D possibly being TRBD1 (6 bases). Germline V CDR1 and CDR2: MNHEY, SMNVEV (reference sequence). This CDR3 region has 14 residues. Trimming removed 7 bases at V and 2 bases at J, with 12 bases between. The CDR3 nucleotides read TGTGCCAGCACCGGGACACCACCCTACAATGAGCAGTTCTTC. Translation: CASTGTPPYNEQFF.

The rearrangement links TRBV5-1 to TRBJ2-3; D is perhaps TRBD2 (5 bases). V gave up 0 bases and J gave up 8 bases, with 10 bases separating them. This CDR3 contains 13 residues. Germline CDR1 reads SGHRS; CDR2 reads YFSETQ. The CDR3 sequence is CASSLGMAGTQYF. The CDR3 region has the DNA TGCGCCAGCAGCTTGGGTATGGCGGGTACGCAGTATTTT.

The J gene is TRBJ2-1, the V gene TRBV5-6, with TRBD1 matching over 7 bases. This CDR3 contains 14 residues. The V segment lost 5 bases and the J segment 4 bases; nucleotides outside the gene matches: 6. Germline loops: CDR1 SGHDT, CDR2 YYEEEE. The CDR3 sequence: CASRQGTEYNEQFF. The CDR3 DNA is TGTGCCAGCAGACAAGGGACAGAATACAATGAGCAGTTCTTC.

The chain recombines TRBV10-3 with TRBJ1-1; D is uncertain. The V gene lost 8 bases and the J gene lost 2 bases, with 15 bases spanning the gap. The CDR3 runs 14 residues. Germline-derived CDR1 and CDR2 are ENHRY and SYGVKD. CDR3 residues: CAIAASPGNTEAFF. CDR3 in DNA: TGTGCCATCGCTGCTTCACCGGGAAACACTGAAGCTTTCTTT.

The sample holds a few counts of this clonotype. The chain links TRBV6-1 to TRBJ2-6, with 9 bases fitting TRBD2. V lost 8 bases to trimming and J lost 0 bases; unmatched junction nucleotides: 8. Germline V gene sequence: CDR1 MNHNS, CDR2 SASEGT. This CDR3 comprises 17 residues. As DNA, the CDR3 is TGTGCCAGCCGAGCAGCGGGGGGTCTCTCTGGGGCCAACGTCCTGACTTTC. It encodes CASRAAGGLSGANVLTF.